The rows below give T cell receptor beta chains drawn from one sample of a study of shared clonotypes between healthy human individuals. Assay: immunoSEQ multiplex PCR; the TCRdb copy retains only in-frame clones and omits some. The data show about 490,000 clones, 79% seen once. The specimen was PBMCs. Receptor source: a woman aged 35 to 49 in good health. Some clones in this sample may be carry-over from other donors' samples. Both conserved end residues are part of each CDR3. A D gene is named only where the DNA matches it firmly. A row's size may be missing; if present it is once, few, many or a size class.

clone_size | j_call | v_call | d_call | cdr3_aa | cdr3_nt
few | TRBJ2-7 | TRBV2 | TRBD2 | CASSAALAGSGEQYF | TGTGCCAGCAGTGCCGCGCTAGCGGGATCGGGAGAGCAGTACTTC
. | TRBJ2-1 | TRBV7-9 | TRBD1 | CASSPRTGLSHEQFF | TGTGCCAGCAGCCCCCGGACAGGGCTTAGCCATGAGCAGTTCTTC
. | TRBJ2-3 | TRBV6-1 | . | CASKVDPSTDTQYF | TGTGCCAGCAAGGTGGACCCGTCCACAGATACGCAGTATTTT
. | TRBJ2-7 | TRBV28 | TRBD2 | CASTPSHPGLGYEQYF | TGTGCCAGCACCCCCTCGCACCCGGGACTAGGGTACGAGCAGTACTTC
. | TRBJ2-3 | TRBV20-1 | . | CSAYSTDTQYF | TGCAGTGCTTATAGCACAGATACGCAGTATTTT
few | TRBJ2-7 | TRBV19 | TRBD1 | CASSIRDRAHEQYF | TGTGCCAGTAGTATCCGGGACAGGGCTCACGAGCAGTACTTC
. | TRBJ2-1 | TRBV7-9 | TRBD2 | CASSLALLAGVEYNEQFF | TGTGCCAGCAGCTTAGCATTGCTAGCGGGAGTTGAGTACAATGAGCAGTTCTTC
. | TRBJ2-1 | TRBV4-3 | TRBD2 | CASSQGTSGSSYNEQFF | TGCGCCAGCAGCCAGGGGACTAGCGGGAGCTCCTACAATGAGCAGTTCTTC
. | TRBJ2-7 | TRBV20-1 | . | CSATMNYEQYF | TGCAGTGCTACCATGAACTACGAGCAGTACTTC
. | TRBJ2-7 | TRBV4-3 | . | CASSQSWTEIPLYF | TGCGCCAGCAGCCAATCCTGGACAGAAATTCCCCTCTACTTC
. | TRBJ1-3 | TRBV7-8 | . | CASSLPGGPNTIYF | TGTGCCAGCAGCTTACCGGGGGGACCAAACACCATATATTTT
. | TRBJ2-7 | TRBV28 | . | CASSPRHEQYF | TGTGCCAGCAGTCCGCGGCACGAGCAGTACTTC
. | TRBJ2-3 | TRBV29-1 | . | CSVLKADTQYF | TGCAGCGTCCTAAAAGCAGATACGCAGTATTTT
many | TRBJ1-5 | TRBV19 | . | CASTAPGPYFNQPQHF | TGTGCCAGTACCGCACCGGGACCCTACTTCAATCAGCCCCAGCATTTT
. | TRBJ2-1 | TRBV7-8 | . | CASSPSGMGSYNEQFF | TGTGCCAGCAGCCCCTCGGGGATGGGCTCCTACAATGAGCAGTTCTTC
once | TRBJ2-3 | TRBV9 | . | CASSRTGRPSTDTQYF | TGTGCCAGCAGTAGAACAGGGAGACCTTCCACAGATACGCAGTATTTT
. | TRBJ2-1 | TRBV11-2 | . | CASSLDLGVVANEQFF | TGTGCCAGCAGCTTAGATCTCGGGGTGGTGGCCAATGAGCAGTTCTTC
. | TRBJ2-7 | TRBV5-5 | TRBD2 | CASSPSSGAYEQYF | TGTGCCAGCAGCCCTTCTAGCGGAGCCTACGAGCAGTACTTC
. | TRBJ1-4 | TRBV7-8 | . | CASSPTWKATNEKLFF | TGTGCCAGCAGCCCCACCTGGAAGGCAACTAATGAAAAACTGTTTTTT
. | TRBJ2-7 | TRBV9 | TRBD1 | CASSVGTGRNEQYF | TGTGCCAGCAGCGTAGGGACAGGGAGGAACGAGCAGTACTTC
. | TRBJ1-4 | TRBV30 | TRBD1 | CAWSGGTATGEKLFF | TGTGCCTGGAGTGGTGGGACAGCCACCGGTGAAAAACTGTTTTTT
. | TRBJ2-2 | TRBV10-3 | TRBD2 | CAISQGLLNTGELFF | TGTGCCATCAGCCAGGGACTACTTAACACCGGGGAGCTGTTTTTT
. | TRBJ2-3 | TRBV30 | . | CAWSVGGSTDTQYF | TGTGCCTGGAGTGTTGGAGGGTCCACAGATACGCAGTATTTT
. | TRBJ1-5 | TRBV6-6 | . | CASSYSRDTLQPQHF | TGTGCCAGCAGTTACTCGCGGGACACCCTCCAGCCCCAGCATTTT
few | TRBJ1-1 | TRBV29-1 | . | CSAGQQNTEAFF | TGCAGCGCAGGACAACAGAACACTGAAGCTTTCTTT
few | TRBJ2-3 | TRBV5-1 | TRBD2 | CASSHSGRDSGTDTQYF | TGCGCCAGCAGCCATAGCGGGAGGGATTCGGGCACAGATACGCAGTATTTT
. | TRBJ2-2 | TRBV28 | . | CASSPRVTGELFF | TGTGCCAGCAGCCCCAGGGTCACCGGGGAGCTGTTTTTT
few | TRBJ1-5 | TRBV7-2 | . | CASSSRRGQPQHF | TGTGCCAGCAGCTCCCGGAGGGGCCAGCCCCAGCATTTT
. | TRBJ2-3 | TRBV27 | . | CASSATESTDTQYF | TGTGCCAGCAGTGCGACAGAAAGCACAGATACGCAGTATTTT
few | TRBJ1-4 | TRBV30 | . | CAWNRGGGNEKLFF | TGTGCCTGGAACCGTGGGGGGGGTAATGAAAAACTGTTTTTT
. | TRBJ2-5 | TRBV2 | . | CASSDLQGRGETQYF | TGTGCCAGCAGTGACCTCCAAGGGAGAGGAGAGACCCAGTACTTC
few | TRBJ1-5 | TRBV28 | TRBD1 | CASTPGGPQLAQHF | TGTGCCAGCACCCCAGGGGGACCCCAATTGGCCCAGCATTTT
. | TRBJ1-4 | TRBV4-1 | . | CASSQDINHEKLFF | TGCGCCAGCAGCCAAGATATCAATCATGAAAAACTGTTTTTT
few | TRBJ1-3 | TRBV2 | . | CASKRSDGNTIYF | TGTGCCAGCAAGCGTTCGGACGGAAACACCATATATTTT
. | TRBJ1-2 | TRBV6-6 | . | CASSLTETVNYGYTF | TGTGCCAGCAGTCTAACCGAGACGGTGAACTATGGCTACACCTTC
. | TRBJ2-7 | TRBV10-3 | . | CAISDVGEQYF | TGTGCCATCAGTGACGTGGGGGAGCAGTACTTC
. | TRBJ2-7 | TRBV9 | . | CASSVDGRRADEQYF | TGTGCCAGCAGCGTAGACGGCCGCCGAGCGGACGAGCAGTACTTC
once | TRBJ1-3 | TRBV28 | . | CASSPGGTRGNTIYF | TGTGCCAGCAGTCCCGGCGGGACGAGAGGAAACACCATATATTTT
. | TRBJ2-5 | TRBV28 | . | CASSPYPLRRGETQYF | TGTGCCAGCAGTCCCTACCCTTTACGACGAGGGGAGACCCAGTACTTC
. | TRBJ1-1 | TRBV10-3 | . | CAISNRGGDTEAFF | TGTGCCATCAGTAATAGAGGGGGGGACACTGAAGCTTTCTTT
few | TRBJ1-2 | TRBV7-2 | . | CASSFETNVNYGYTF | TGTGCCAGCAGCTTCGAGACGAATGTTAACTATGGCTACACCTTC
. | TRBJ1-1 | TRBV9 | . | CASSVEGRDYTEAFF | TGTGCCAGCAGCGTAGAGGGCCGAGATTACACTGAAGCTTTCTTT
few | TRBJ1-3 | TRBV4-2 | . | CASSQGSGSGNTIYF | TGTGCCAGCAGCCAGGGATCTGGCTCTGGAAACACCATATATTTT
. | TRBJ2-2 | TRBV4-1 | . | CASSLPSANTGELFF | TGCGCCAGCAGCCTTCCTAGCGCGAACACCGGGGAGCTGTTTTTT
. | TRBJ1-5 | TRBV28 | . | CASSSGGDYNQPQHF | TGTGCCAGCAGCAGCGGCGGGGACTACAATCAGCCCCAGCATTTT
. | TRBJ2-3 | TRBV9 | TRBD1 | CASSVGTGIDTQYF | TGTGCCAGCAGCGTGGGGACAGGGATCGATACGCAGTATTTT
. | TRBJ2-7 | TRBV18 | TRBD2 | CASSPGLAESEQYF | TGTGCCAGCTCACCGGGACTAGCGGAATCCGAGCAGTACTTC
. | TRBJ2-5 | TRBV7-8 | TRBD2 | CASSTGTSGRSGETQYF | TGTGCCAGCAGCACAGGGACTAGCGGGAGGAGTGGAGAGACCCAGTACTTC
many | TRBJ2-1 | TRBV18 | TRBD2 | CASSPASGRGRDEQFF | TGTGCCAGCTCACCAGCTAGCGGGCGAGGTAGGGATGAGCAGTTCTTC
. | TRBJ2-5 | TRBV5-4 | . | CASSEAEAGKTQYF | TGTGCCAGCAGCGAAGCCGAGGCCGGGAAGACCCAGTACTTC
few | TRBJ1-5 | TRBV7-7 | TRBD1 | CASSLDRDQPQHF | TGTGCTAGCAGCTTGGACAGGGATCAGCCCCAGCATTTT
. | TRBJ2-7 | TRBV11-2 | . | CASSLVDSYEQYF | TGTGCCAGCAGCTTAGTGGACTCCTACGAGCAGTACTTC